Each of the 16 T cell receptor beta chains below was sequenced from the same sample in a study of blood T cell repertoires in COVID-19 (TCRdb year 2020). Receptors were amplified or captured by the immunoSEQ multiplex PCR assay. What TCRdb holds here is the immuneACCESS table cut down to in-frame rearrangements. Part of the clones is not present; checked against another copy, under half of the missing clones reflect an unresolved V gene, and the others are unexplained. This sample lists some 130,000 clones; more than 75% were detected once. Clones ranked in the top ten supply roughly 2.2% of the sample. Sequencing used peripheral blood. These receptors were collected from a man between 65 and 80 years old with active COVID-19.

The chain is built from TRBV25-1 and TRBJ2-5, with TRBD2 as a possible D gene (6 bases). Germline V gene data show CDR1 as MGHDK and CDR2 as SYGVNS. V lost 0 bases to trimming and J lost 3 bases, with 11 bases between them. The CDR3 totals 15 residues. This CDR3 reads CASSEYSGEEETQYF. The CDR3 region has the DNA TGTGCCAGCAGTGAATACTCGGGAGAGGAAGAGACCCAGTACTTC.

The chain carries TRBV29-1 and TRBJ1-3; 7 nucleotides line up with TRBD1. Germline V lookup: CDR1 SQVTM, CDR2 ANQGSEA. This CDR3 contains 12 residues. Unmatched junction bases numbered 1, after V lost 4 bases and J lost 4 bases. The CDR3 DNA sequence: TGCAGCGTTGTGACAGGGGGAAACACCATATATTTT. Encoded protein: CSVVTGGNTIYF.

The chain carries TRBV28 and TRBJ2-7; 7 bases are shared with TRBD1. CDR1 MDHEN and CDR2 SYDVKM come from the germline V gene. Trimming cost V 6 bases and J 0 bases; bases outside gene matches: 8. The CDR3 contains 15 residues. The CDR3 protein is CASRPTGSTSYEQYF. DNA for the CDR3: TGTGCCAGCAGACCGACAGGGTCTACCTCCTACGAGCAGTACTTC.

The rearrangement uses TRBV28 and TRBJ2-7; the D is unclear. This CDR3 has 12 amino acids. The ends were cut back, 5 bases at V and 2 bases at J, with 7 bases in the middle. CDR1 is MDHEN and CDR2 is SYDVKM in the germline V gene. CDR3 protein: CASSGTPYEQYF. Written as DNA, the CDR3 is TGTGCCAGCAGTGGTACTCCCTACGAGCAGTACTTC. The full variable domain, completed using reference TRBV28 and TRBJ2-7, is DVKVTQSSRYLVKRTGEKVFLECVQDMDHENMFWYRQDPGLGLRLIYFSYDVKMKEKGDIPEGYSVSREKKERFSLILESASTNQTSMYLCASSGTPYEQYFGPGTRLTVT.

This clone was counted only a few times. The DNA for the CDR3 is TGTGCCACCAGCAGACGGACTGGCACAGATACGCAGTATTTT. Residues: CATSRRTGTDTQYF. The chain recombines TRBV15 with TRBJ2-3; D is perhaps TRBD2 (5 bases). The germline V gene encodes CDR1 LNHNV and CDR2 YYDKDF (reference sequence). Trimming shortened V by 2 bases and J by 1 base, and 7 bases separated the two germline ends. The length of the CDR3 is 14 residues.

This rearrangement joins TRBV18 to TRBJ2-6; D unclear. The CDR3 runs 16 residues. The germline V gene has CDR1 KGHSH and CDR2 LQKENI. Deletions cut 3 bases from V and 4 bases from J, with 13 bases between. In DNA form, the CDR3 reads TGTGCCAGCTCACCCCAGGCCTCTGACGGGGCCAACGTCCTGACTTTC. Its protein is CASSPQASDGANVLTF.

The genes are TRBV29-1 and TRBJ2-5, with D unresolved. Trimming removed 4 bases from V and 1 base from J, with 7 bases in between. The CDR3 runs to 12 residues. The germline CDR1 and CDR2 sequences are SQVTM and ANQGSEA. CDR3 in amino acids: CSVVASQETQYF. The CDR3 nucleotides are TGCAGCGTTGTAGCCAGCCAAGAGACCCAGTACTTC.

J is TRBJ2-7 and V is TRBV10-2; the match to TRBD2 covers 12 bases. The CDR3 contains 13 residues. V shed 6 bases, J shed 7 bases, and the junction held 4 bases outside the gene matches. Germline CDR1 WSHSY, CDR2 SAAADI. CDR3 region: CASRTSGSGEQYF. The CDR3 coding sequence is TGCGCCAGCAGGACTAGCGGGAGTGGTGAGCAGTACTTC.

The chain uses TRBV2 and TRBJ2-3, with D possibly being TRBD2 (6 bases). This CDR3 comprises 17 residues. Germline assignment: CDR1 SNHLY and CDR2 FYNNEI. Trimming stripped 7 bases from V and 3 bases from J, with 23 bases between. The CDR3 loop reads CASILRVGGMSTDTQYF. Written as DNA, the CDR3 is TGTGCCAGCATCCTCCGCGTTGGCGGGATGTCGACAGATACGCAGTATTTT.

This chain connects TRBV2 to TRBJ2-1; D not certain. Between the trimmed V and J ends, which lost 4 bases and 9 bases, there was a span of 10 bases. This CDR3 comprises 12 residues. In germline, CDR1 is SNHLY, CDR2 FYNNEI. The CDR3 DNA reads as TGTGCCAGCAGTGTTGAAAGAGGTGAGCAGTTCTTC. Its translation is CASSVERGEQFF.

In its sample, this clone was seen a few times. The CDR3 sequence is CASSQVSGTTNSPLHF. The CDR3 nucleotides read TGTGCCAGCAGCCAAGTTTCCGGGACAACAAATTCACCCCTCCACTTT. The rearrangement links TRBV3-1 (or the pseudogene TRBV3-2) to TRBJ1-6; D is possibly TRBD1 (6 bases). This CDR3 contains 16 residues. V dropped 1 base and J dropped 7 bases, with 14 bases sitting between them. Per germline, CDR1 LGHDT and CDR2 YNNKEL (reference sequence).

CDR3 protein: CASSLTGKGGDGYTF. As DNA, the CDR3 is TGTGCCAGCAGCCTCACAGGAAAGGGAGGCGATGGCTACACCTTC. The chain links TRBV14 to TRBJ1-2, with D possibly TRBD1 on 5 matching bases. Germline CDR1 SGHDN, CDR2 FVKESK. There are 15 residues in the CDR3. V was trimmed by 4 bases and J by 6 bases, leaving 18 bases between them. Full variable domain (outside the CDR3, taken from reference TRBV14 and TRBJ1-2): EAGVTQFPSHSVIEKGQTVTLRCDPISGHDNLYWYRRVMGKEIKFLLHFVKESKQDESGMPNNRFLAERTGGTYSTLKVQPAELEDSGVYFCASSLTGKGGDGYTFGSGTRLTVV.

The count of this clone is one. The chain employs TRBV30 and TRBJ2-1; no firm D call. The V and J ends lost 3 bases and 10 bases respectively, with 16 bases between them. The CDR3 is made up of 13 amino acids. The V gene's germline CDR1 is GTSNPN and CDR2 SVGIG (reference sequence). In DNA, the CDR3 is TGTGCCTGGAGAGAACTTAGTGGTATGGAGCAGTTCTTC. Translating gives CAWRELSGMEQFF. Supplemented by reference TRBV30 and TRBJ2-1, the full variable domain reads SQTIHQWPATLVQPVGSPLSLECTVEGTSNPNLYWYRQAAGRGLQLLFYSVGIGQISSEVPQNLSASRPQDRQFILSSKKLLLSDSGFYLCAWRELSGMEQFFGPGTRLTVL.

The chain joins TRBV7-3 to TRBJ2-5, with 12 nucleotides matching TRBD2. Trimming at V came to 4 bases and at J to 4 bases, leaving 16 bases not matched to a gene. Germline V gives CDR1 SGHTA, CDR2 FQGTGA. The CDR3 has 19 amino acids. The CDR3 region is CASSSSDGLAGPSRETQYF. The CDR3 coding sequence is TGTGCCAGCAGCTCCTCGGATGGACTAGCGGGACCCTCCCGAGAGACCCAGTACTTC.

The chain recombines TRBV27 with TRBJ1-1; D is possibly TRBD1 (5 bases). The CDR3 extends over 14 amino acids. The V end lost 2 bases, the J end lost 2 bases, and 9 bases lay between the germline ends. From germline, CDR1 is MNHEY and CDR2 SMNVEV (reference sequence). CDR3 in amino acids: CASSLRGGNTEAFF. The CDR3, as DNA: TGTGCCAGCAGTTTACGGGGGGGAAACACTGAAGCTTTCTTT.

Written as DNA, the CDR3 is TGTGCCAGCACCCGGGGGACAGGGAGGAAGAACACTGAAGCTTTCTTT. This codes for CASTRGTGRKNTEAFF. This chain links TRBV28 with TRBJ1-1, with 9 nucleotides matching TRBD1. The CDR3 spans 16 residues. V dropped 7 bases and J dropped 1; count of bases not matched to a gene: 10. CDR1 and CDR2 from the germline V gene are MDHEN and SYDVKM.